This T cell receptor (beta chain) was recorded in a study of T-cell memory formation after mild COVID-19 (dated by TCRdb to the early 2020s). About the investigation overall: Most TCR sequence clusters were specific to one of the two donors. T-cell clones expanding and contracting after mild COVID-19 in two donors were tracked by longitudinal TCRalpha and TCRbeta repertoire sequencing. Two young, previously healthy adult volunteers made up the cohort, one male and one female. Overall study outcomes, separate from this receptor: Only two mild cases were covered by the study, and larger cohorts that include severe cases with pre-infection samples were considered necessary. Whether the second-wave clones peaking on day 37 were SARS-CoV-2 specific was not confirmed. Contracting CD4+ clones turned up mainly in the CM and EM memory subsets, whereas EMRA was where CD8+ clones were enriched. Clones contracting from day 15 to 85 had balanced CD4/CD8 phenotypes, while a second wave expanding from day 15 to 37 was biased towards CD4+. Some responding clones were detected in pre-infection memory, which suggested that pre-existing cross-reactive memory T cells had joined the SARS-CoV-2 response.

The listed sequencing device is Illumina NovaSeq 6000. cDNA libraries for TCRalpha and TCRbeta were prepared by 5'RACE using constant-segment primers, with sample barcodes and unique molecular identifiers added. RNA was extracted from every sample with Trizol reagent. Libraries were amplified in two PCR steps, with a second sample barcode and Illumina TruSeq adapters added in the second step. Sequencing of the libraries was done on an Illumina NovaSeq, producing 2 x 150 bp paired-end reads. From the authors' description of their analysis: Reads were demultiplexed and collapsed into UMI-guided consensus sequences with migec v1.2.7. Using mixcr v2.1.11, UMI consensuses were aligned to TRA and TRB V and J templates and then assembled into clonotypes. A clonotype was counted as expanded or contracted only when both edgeR and NoisET called the clonotype significant, with the noise models trained on biological replicates. For edgeR calls, the thresholds were a false discovery rate-adjusted p below 0.01 and a log2 fold-change of 1. As an exploratory analysis of dynamics, max-normalized trajectories of the 1000 most abundant clonotypes were examined with PCA combined with hierarchical clustering. The CD4 or CD8 phenotype of responding clones was assigned using the separately sequenced CD4+ and CD8+ repertoires. In-frame beta chains were kept once TCRdb had trimmed the public reads at Q25 with fastp and called clones with MiXCR. Rows with a matching CDR3 protein are joined into one entry that keeps the most common DNA and genes. The V and J calls and clone size are TCRdb's, not the authors'. For this sample the table gives 25,000 to 30,000 distinct CDR3 sequences, of which about 16% were detected only once. The top ten hold 1.4% of the sample.

PBMCs were isolated by Ficoll-Paque density gradient centrifugation. From a lookup of the germline V gene, CDR1 and CDR2 are SGHRS and YFSETQ. The V end loses 0 bases and the J end loses 8 bases, and a stretch of 17 bases separates them. The cysteine opens and the phenylalanine closes a CDR3 of 16 amino acids. The DNA shown is the 48-base CDR3, in frame from base 1. To note about this clonotype: The clone's antigen remains unknown. It has no much larger one-base neighbor in the sample; base qualities were not kept.

This receptor was obtained from an adult who had mild COVID-19 (a few samples of this study predate the infection). The sample titles of this study are shuffled in the database, so cell type and time point are left out. Sequencing was carried out using PBMCs or a T cell subset sorted from them (not recorded which). The chain uses TRBV5-1 and TRBJ1-4; TRBD1 is a weak D gene call, 5 bases matching. The sequenced DNA is TGCGCCAGCAGCTTGGCCCCGGGGGGGAGCGGCGAAAAACTGTTTTTT. This is translated as CASSLAPGGSGEKLFF.